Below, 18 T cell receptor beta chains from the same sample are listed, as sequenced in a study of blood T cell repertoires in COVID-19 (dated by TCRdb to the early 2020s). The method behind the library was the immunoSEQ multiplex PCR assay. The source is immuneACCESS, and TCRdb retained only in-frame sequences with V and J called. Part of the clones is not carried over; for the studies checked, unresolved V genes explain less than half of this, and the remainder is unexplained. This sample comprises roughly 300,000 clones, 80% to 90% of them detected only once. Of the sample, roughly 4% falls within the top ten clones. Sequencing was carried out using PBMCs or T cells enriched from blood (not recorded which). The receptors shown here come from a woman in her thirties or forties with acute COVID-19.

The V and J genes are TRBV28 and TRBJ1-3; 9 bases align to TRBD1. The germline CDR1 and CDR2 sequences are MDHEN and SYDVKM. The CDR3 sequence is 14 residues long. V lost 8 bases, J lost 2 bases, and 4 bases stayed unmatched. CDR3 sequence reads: CASYRGLAGNTIYF. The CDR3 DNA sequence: TGTGCCAGCTACAGGGGGCTCGCTGGAAACACCATATATTTT. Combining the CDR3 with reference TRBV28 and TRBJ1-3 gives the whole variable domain DVKVTQSSRYLVKRTGEKVFLECVQDMDHENMFWYRQDPGLGLRLIYFSYDVKMKEKGDIPEGYSVSREKKERFSLILESASTNQTSMYLCASYRGLAGNTIYFGEGSWLTVV.

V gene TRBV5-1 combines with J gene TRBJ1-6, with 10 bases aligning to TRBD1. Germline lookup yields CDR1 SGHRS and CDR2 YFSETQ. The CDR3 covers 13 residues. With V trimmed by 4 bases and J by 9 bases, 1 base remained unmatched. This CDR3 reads CASSRDRGSPLHF. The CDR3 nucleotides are TGCGCCAGCAGCCGGGACAGGGGTTCACCCCTCCACTTT.

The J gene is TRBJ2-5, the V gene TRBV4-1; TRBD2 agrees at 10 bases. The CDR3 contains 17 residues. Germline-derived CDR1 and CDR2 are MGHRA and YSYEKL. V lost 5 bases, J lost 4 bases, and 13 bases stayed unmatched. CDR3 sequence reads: CASSRGSGRAIGETQYF. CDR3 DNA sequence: TGCGCCAGCAGCAGGGGGAGCGGGAGGGCCATCGGAGAGACCCAGTACTTC.

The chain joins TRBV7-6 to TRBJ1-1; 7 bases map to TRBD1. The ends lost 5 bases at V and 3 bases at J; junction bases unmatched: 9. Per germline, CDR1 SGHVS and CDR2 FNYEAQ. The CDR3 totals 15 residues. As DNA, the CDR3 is TGTGCCAGCAGCCCCCGACAGGGTCCAGACACTGAAGCTTTCTTT. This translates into CASSPRQGPDTEAFF.

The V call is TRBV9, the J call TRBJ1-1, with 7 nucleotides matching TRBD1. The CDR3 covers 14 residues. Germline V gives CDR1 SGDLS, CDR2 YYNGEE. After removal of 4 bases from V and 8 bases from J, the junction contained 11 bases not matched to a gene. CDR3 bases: TGTGCCAGCAGCCTAATACGGGACAGACAAGAAGCTTTCTTT. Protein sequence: CASSLIRDRQEAFF.

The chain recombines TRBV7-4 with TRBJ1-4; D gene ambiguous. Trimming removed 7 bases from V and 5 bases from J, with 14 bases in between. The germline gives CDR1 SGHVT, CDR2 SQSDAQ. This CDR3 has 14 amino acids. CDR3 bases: TGTGCCAGCACCTTCTGGGCAGTGAATGAAAAACTGTTTTTT. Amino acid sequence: CASTFWAVNEKLFF.

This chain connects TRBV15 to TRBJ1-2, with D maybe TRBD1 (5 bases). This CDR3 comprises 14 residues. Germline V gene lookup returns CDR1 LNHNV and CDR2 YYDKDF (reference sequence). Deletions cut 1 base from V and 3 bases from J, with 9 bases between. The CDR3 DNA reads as TGTGCCACCAGCAGAGTTCAGGGTTACTATGGCTACACCTTC. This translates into CATSRVQGYYGYTF.

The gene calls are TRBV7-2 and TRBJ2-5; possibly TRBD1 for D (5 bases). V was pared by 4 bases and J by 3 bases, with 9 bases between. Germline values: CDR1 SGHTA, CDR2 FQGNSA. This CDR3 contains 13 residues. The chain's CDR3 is CASSSTAKETQYF. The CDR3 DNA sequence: TGTGCCAGCAGCTCGACAGCAAAAGAGACCCAGTACTTC.

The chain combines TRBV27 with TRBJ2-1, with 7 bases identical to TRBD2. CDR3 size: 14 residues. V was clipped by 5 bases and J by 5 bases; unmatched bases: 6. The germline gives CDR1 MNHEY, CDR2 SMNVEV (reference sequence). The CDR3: CASSHWGGDNEQFF. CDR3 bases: TGTGCCAGCAGTCATTGGGGGGGGGACAATGAGCAGTTCTTC.

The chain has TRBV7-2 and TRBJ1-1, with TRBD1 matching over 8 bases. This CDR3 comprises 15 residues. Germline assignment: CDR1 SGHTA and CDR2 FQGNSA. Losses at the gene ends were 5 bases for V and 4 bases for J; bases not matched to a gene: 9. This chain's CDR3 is CASSIQGQGFTEAFF. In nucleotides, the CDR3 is TGTGCCAGCAGCATACAAGGACAGGGCTTCACTGAAGCTTTCTTT.

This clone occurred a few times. The chain's CDR3 is CASSLLNTGELFF. The CDR3 DNA reads TGTGCCAGCAGTTTACTGAACACCGGGGAGCTGTTTTTT. The chain combines TRBV12-3 or TRBV12-4 with TRBJ2-2; no definite D call. The V end lost 2 bases, the J end lost 1 base, and 2 bases lay between the germline ends. This CDR3 has 13 amino acids.

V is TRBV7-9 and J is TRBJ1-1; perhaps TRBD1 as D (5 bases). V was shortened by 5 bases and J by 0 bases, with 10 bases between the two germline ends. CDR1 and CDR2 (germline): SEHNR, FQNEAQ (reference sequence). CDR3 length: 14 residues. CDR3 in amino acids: CASSGRTLNTEAFF. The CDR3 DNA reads TGTGCCAGCAGCGGCAGGACACTGAACACTGAAGCTTTCTTT.

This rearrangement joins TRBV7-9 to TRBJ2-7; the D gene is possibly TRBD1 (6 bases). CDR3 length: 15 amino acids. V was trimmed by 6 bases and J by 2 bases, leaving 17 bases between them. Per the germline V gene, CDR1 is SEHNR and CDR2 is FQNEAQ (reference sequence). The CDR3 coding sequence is TGTGCCAGCAGACCTAACAGGGTACAAGCCTACGAGCAGTACTTC. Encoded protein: CASRPNRVQAYEQYF. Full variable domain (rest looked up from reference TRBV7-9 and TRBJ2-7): DTGVSQNPRHKITKRGQNVTFRCDPISEHNRLYWYRQTLGQGPEFLTYFQNEAQLEKSRLLSDRFSAERPKGSFSTLEIQRTEQGDSAMYLCASRPNRVQAYEQYFGPGTRLTVT.

CDR3 bases: TGTGCCAGCAGTTTAAACATCAGGGCCTCTAGCACAGATACGCAGTATTTT. This sequence encodes CASSLNIRASSTDTQYF. V usage is TRBV28 and J usage is TRBJ2-3; possible D gene TRBD1, 5 bases. This CDR3 comprises 17 residues. The V gene lost 2 bases and the J gene lost 0 bases, with 15 bases spanning the gap. Germline values: CDR1 MDHEN, CDR2 SYDVKM. The full variable domain, its missing parts supplied by reference TRBV28 and TRBJ2-3, is DVKVTQSSRYLVKRTGEKVFLECVQDMDHENMFWYRQDPGLGLRLIYFSYDVKMKEKGDIPEGYSVSREKKERFSLILESASTNQTSMYLCASSLNIRASSTDTQYFGPGTRLTVL.

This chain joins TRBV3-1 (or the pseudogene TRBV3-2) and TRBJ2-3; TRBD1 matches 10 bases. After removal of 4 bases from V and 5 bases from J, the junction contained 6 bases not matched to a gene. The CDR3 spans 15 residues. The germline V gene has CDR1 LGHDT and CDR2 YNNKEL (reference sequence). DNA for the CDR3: TGTGCCAGCAGCCTCCGACAGGGGGCAGGAGATACGCAGTATTTT. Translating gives CASSLRQGAGDTQYF.

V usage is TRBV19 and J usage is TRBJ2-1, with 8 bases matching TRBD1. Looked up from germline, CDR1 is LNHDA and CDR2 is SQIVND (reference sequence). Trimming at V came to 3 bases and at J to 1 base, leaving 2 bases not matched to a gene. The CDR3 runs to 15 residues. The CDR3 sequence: CASSIQGASYNEQFF. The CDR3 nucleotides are TGTGCCAGTAGTATCCAGGGGGCGTCCTACAATGAGCAGTTCTTC.

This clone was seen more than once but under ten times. CDR3 amino acids: CATSDSTDRGNTGELFF. CDR3 nucleotides: TGTGCCACCAGTGATTCCACGGACAGGGGGAACACCGGGGAGCTGTTTTTT. The gene calls are TRBV24-1 and TRBJ2-2, with TRBD1 matching over 9 bases. Germline V gene sequence: CDR1 KGHDR, CDR2 SFDVKD. This CDR3 has 17 residues. J was trimmed by 1 base and V by 2 bases; bases with no gene match: 4.

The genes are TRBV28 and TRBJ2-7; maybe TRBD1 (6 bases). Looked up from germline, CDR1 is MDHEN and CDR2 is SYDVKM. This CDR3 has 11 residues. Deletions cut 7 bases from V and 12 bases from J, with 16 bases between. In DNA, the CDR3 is TGTGCCAGCACCTCAGGGGCGGGTGCGTACTTC. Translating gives CASTSGAGAYF.